The T cell receptor beta chain described here comes from a study of blood T cells in healthy people across ages. Per the germline V gene, CDR1 is LGHNA and CDR2 is YNFKEQ. This CDR3 contains 14 residues. Trimming took off 3 bases at V and 13 bases at J, with 19 bases between the two ends. Remarks on this clonotype: A read error may be the cause here, since a much bigger clone is one base away.

Primers used in a second PCR of roughly 6 to 11 cycles were a sample-barcoded 5' primer and a J-beta primer mix. Via MiXCR, TCRdb re-called the 5' RACE reads, giving one row per CDR3 protein. The sample lists about 840,000 distinct CDR3 sequences, around 29% occurring once. PBMCs numbering at least 6.5 million were isolated per sample. The same sample was also studied in work on T cells of mothers and their children.

The sequencing sample was made of blood. The chain carries TRBV4-2 and TRBJ2-4; D gene uncertain. The receptor was derived from a woman aged 40 to 49 in good health. CDR3 DNA sequence: TGTGCCAGCAGCCAGAACCTAGGCGCCCATGAGCAGTACTTC. Residues: CASSQNLGAHEQYF.